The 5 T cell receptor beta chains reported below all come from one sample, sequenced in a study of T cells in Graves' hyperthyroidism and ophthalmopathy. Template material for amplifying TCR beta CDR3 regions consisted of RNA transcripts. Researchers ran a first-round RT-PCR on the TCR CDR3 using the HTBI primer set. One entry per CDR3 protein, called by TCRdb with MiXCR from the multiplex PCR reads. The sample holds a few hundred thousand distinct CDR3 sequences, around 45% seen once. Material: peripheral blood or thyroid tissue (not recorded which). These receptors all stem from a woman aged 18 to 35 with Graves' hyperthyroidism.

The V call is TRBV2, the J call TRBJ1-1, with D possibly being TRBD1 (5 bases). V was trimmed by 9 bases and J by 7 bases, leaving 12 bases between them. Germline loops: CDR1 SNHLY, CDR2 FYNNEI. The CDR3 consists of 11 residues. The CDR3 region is CARAGTSEAFF. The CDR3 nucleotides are TGTGCCAGGGCCGGGACGAGTGAAGCTTTCTTT.

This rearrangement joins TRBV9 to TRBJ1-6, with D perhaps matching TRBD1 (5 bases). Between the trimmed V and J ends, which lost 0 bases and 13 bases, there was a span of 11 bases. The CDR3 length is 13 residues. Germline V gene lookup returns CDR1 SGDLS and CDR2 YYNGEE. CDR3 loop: CASSVEAEGPLHF. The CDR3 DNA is TGTGCCAGCAGCGTAGAGGCAGAGGGGCCCCTCCACTTT.

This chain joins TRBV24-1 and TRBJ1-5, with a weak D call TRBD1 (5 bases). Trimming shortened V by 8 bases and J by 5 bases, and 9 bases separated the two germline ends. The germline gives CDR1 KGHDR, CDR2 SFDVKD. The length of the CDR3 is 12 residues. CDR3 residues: CATIRAYQPQHF. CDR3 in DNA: TGTGCCACCATCAGGGCCTATCAGCCCCAGCATTTT.

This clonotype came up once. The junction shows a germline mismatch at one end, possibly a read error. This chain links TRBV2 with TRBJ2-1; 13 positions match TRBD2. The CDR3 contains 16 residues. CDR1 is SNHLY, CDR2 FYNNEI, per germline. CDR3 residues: CATSGGLAGALDEQFF. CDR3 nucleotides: TGTGCCACCAGTGGTGGACTAGCGGGAGCACTCGATGAGCAGTTCTTC.

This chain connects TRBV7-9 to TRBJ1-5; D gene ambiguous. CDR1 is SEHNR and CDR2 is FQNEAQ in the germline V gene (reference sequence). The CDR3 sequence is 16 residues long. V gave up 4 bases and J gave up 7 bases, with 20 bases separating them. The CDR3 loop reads CASSSYRATGKQPQHF. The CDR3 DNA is TGTGCCAGCAGCTCCTATCGGGCTACTGGAAAACAGCCCCAGCATTTT.